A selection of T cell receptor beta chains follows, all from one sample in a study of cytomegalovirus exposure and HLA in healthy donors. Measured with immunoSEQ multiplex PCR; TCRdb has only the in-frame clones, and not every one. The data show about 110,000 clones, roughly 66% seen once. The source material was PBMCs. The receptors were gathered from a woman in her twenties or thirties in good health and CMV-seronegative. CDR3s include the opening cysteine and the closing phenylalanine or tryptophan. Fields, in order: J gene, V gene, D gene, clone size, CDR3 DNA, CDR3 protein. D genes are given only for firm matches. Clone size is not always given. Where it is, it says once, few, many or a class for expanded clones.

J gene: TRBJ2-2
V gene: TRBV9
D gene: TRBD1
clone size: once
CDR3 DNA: TGTGCCAGCAGCGTATCTATGGGACAGGGGGCCGGGGAGCTGTTTTTT
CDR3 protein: CASSVSMGQGAGELFF

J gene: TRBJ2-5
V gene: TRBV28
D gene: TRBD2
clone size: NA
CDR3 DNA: TGTGCCAGCAGTTTATCCTGGACTAGCGGGAGGCGAGAGACCCAGTACTTC
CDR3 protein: CASSLSWTSGRRETQYF

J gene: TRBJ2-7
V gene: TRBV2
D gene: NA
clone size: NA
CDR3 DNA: TGTGCCAGCAGTGAAGGGGGATTGGGGCTCGAGCAGTACTTC
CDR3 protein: CASSEGGLGLEQYF

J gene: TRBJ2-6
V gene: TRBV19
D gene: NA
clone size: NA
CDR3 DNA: TGTGCCAGTAGTATAGATCTTGAGGTTCAGGGAACCTCTGGGGCCAACGTCCTGACTTTC
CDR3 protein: CASSIDLEVQGTSGANVLTF

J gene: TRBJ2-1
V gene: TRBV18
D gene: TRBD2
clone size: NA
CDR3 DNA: TGTGCCAGCTCACCATGGCGGGAGTCCTCCTACAATGAGCAGTTCTTC
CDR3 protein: CASSPWRESSYNEQFF

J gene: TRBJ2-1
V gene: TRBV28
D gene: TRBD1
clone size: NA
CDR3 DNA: TGTGCCAGCAGCTCAGGGGGATACAATGAGCAGTTCTTC
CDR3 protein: CASSSGGYNEQFF

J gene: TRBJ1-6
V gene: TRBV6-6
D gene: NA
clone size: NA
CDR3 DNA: TGTGCCAGCAGTTACAACCAGGGTTCGGGCTCACCCCTCCACTTT
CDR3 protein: CASSYNQGSGSPLHF

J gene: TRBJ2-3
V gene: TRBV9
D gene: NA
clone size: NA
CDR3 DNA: TGTGCCAGCAGCGTAGGTTGGGCCACAGATACGCAGTATTTT
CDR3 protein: CASSVGWATDTQYF

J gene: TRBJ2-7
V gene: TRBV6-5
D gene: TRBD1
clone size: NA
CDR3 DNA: TGTGCCAGCAGAGCGGGACAGGGGTATATCGAGCAGTACTTC
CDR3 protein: CASRAGQGYIEQYF

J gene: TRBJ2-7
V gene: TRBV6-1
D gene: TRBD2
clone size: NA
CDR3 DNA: TGTGCCAGCACCATGACTTTAGCGGGCACCTACGAGCAGTACTTC
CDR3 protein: CASTMTLAGTYEQYF

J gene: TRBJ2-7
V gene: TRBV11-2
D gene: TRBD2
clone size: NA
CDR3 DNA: TGTGCCAGCAGCCTCACACTAGCGGGAGGACCTCACGAGCAGTACTTC
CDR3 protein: CASSLTLAGGPHEQYF

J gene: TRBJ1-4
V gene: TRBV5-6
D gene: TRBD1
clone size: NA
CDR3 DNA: TGTGCCAGCAGTTTGCGACAGGGTAAAATGGGAAAACTGTTTTTT
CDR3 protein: CASSLRQGKMGKLFF

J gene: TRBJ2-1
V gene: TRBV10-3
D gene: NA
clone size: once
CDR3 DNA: TGTGCCATCAGTGACCCATTGGCTCTCCGTGAGCAGTTCTTC
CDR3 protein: CAISDPLALREQFF

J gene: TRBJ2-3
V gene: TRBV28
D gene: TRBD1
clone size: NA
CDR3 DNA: TGTGCCAGCAGTTGGACAGGGGGCGAGGCAGATACGCAGTATTTT
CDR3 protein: CASSWTGGEADTQYF

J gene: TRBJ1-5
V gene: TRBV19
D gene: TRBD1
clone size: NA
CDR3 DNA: TGTGCCAGTAGGGGACAGGGGGCTGTCCAGCCCCAGCATTTT
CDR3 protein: CASRGQGAVQPQHF

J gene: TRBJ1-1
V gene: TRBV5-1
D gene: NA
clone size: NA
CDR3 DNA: TGCGCCAGCAGCTCTGGCAATCCGGGGGACACTGAAGCTTTCTTT
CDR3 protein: CASSSGNPGDTEAFF